The clone carrying this T cell receptor (beta chain) was recorded many times. The data belong to a study of blood T cell repertoires in COVID-19. Whole-study context: Samples of COVID-19 (acute and convalescent) were obtained from the United States, Italy and Spain. Sources were T cells, B-cell-depleted T cells, or PBMCs; the material itself was cDNA or gDNA.

V gave up 2 bases and J gave up 6 bases; unmatched junction bases: 3. In germline, CDR1 is SGDLS, CDR2 YYNGEE. The CDR3 extends over 15 amino acids. In the study's own analysis: Reference gene primer amplification in the assay estimated nucleated cell counts. Using immunoSEQ multiplex PCR, the repertoire was profiled, and TCRdb retains in-frame clones only, with some absent. V, J and clone size reflect that table, while D and trimming were determined from the DNA. The table has around 68,000 clones, approximately 79% seen once. The TCR sequence derives from an elderly man with active COVID-19. Sample: peripheral blood. This chain connects TRBV9 to TRBJ2-2, with 11 bases aligning to TRBD2. The CDR3 sequence: CASSVSGRVPGELFF. Written as DNA, the CDR3 is TGTGCCAGCAGCGTTAGCGGGAGGGTGCCCGGGGAGCTGTTTTTT. The variable domain in full, with the rest retrieved from reference TRBV9 and TRBJ2-2, is DSGVTQTPKHLITATGQRVTLRCSPRSGDLSVYWYQQSLDQGLQFLIQYYNGEERAKGNILERFSAQQFPDLHSELNLSSLELGDSALYFCASSVSGRVPGELFFGEGSRLTVL.